A single sample is the source of the 16 T cell receptor beta chains below, sequenced in a study of patients and donors after allogeneic stem cell transplantation. TCRdb analysed the RT-PCR reads with MiXCR anew, one entry per CDR3 protein. This table has 920,000 or so distinct CDR3 sequences, about a sixth appearing once. Specimen: blood, either unsorted or a sorted T cell fraction (not recorded which). Receptor source: a human donor who was either an allogeneic HSCT recipient or a stem cell or donor lymphocyte infusion donor (not recorded which). It is not recorded whose cells these are; they may come from a transplant donor.

The CDR3, as DNA: TGTGCCAGCAGCTTAGGATTGGGATTACGAACTTACAATGAGCAGTTCTTC. This encodes CASSLGLGLRTYNEQFF. The J gene is TRBJ2-1, the V gene TRBV7-9; D not certain. CDR3 length: 17 amino acids. Germline values: CDR1 SEHNR, CDR2 FQNEAQ (reference sequence). Trimming shortened V by 1 base and J by 4 bases, and 17 bases separated the two germline ends.

This clonotype came up many times. The CDR3 region is CASSLAPTNEKLFF. CDR3 in DNA: TGTGCCAGCAGCCTGGCGCCAACTAATGAAAAACTGTTTTTT. The chain couples TRBV9 to TRBJ1-4; the D is unclear. V was trimmed by 4 bases and J by 0 bases, leaving 7 bases between them. The CDR3 length is 14 residues. Germline loops: CDR1 SGDLS, CDR2 YYNGEE.

The chain uses TRBV9 and TRBJ2-7; TRBD2 aligns across 8 bases. CDR1 is SGDLS and CDR2 is YYNGEE in the germline V gene. J was trimmed by 3 bases and V by 0 bases; bases with no gene match: 5. The CDR3 contains 15 residues. CDR3 DNA: TGTGCCAGCAGCGTAGGCGGGGGGCCCCTCTACGAGCAGTACTTC. This translates into CASSVGGGPLYEQYF.

The chain links TRBV10-3 to TRBJ2-6; 12 nucleotides align to TRBD1. With 5 bases clipped from V and 2 bases from J, the junction kept 7 bases outside the gene matches. This CDR3 comprises 18 residues. The V gene's germline CDR1 is ENHRY and CDR2 SYGVKD. The CDR3 nucleotides are TGTGCCATCAGTAGGACGGGACAGGGGGCGACTGGGGCCAACGTCCTGACTTTC. Translated: CAISRTGQGATGANVLTF.

This clonotype was counted between two and nine times. V gene TRBV3-1 combines with J gene TRBJ2-7, with 7 bases identical to TRBD2. The CDR3 sequence is 15 residues long. The junction had 13 bases not matched to a gene; V was cut back by 2 bases and J by 9 bases. Germline values: CDR1 LGHDT, CDR2 YNNKEL (reference sequence). CDR3 amino acids: CASSQHRDYPIAQYF. Here the CDR3 DNA reads TGTGCCAGCAGCCAACACCGGGACTACCCGATTGCGCAGTACTTC.

V usage is TRBV4-3 and J usage is TRBJ2-1; no clear D. The germline V and J ends were trimmed by 0 bases and 9 bases, with 18 bases remaining between them. The CDR3 runs to 16 residues. Germline V gene lookup returns CDR1 LGHNA and CDR2 YSLEER. CDR3 residues: CASSQDVDWLKFEQFF. The CDR3 DNA follows: TGCGCCAGCAGCCAAGATGTTGACTGGCTGAAATTTGAGCAGTTCTTC.

Only a few counts were recorded for this clonotype. This chain connects TRBV4-1 to TRBJ1-1; D unclear. Trimming stripped 1 base from V and 9 bases from J, with 18 bases between. This CDR3 has 15 residues. Germline V gene lookup returns CDR1 MGHRA and CDR2 YSYEKL. The CDR3 nucleotides read TGCGCCAGCAGCCAAGTGGACTCCGGTCTGGCTCAAGCTTTCTTT. Translating it yields CASSQVDSGLAQAFF.

The V gene is TRBV4-3, the J gene TRBJ2-2, with D unresolved. Germline values: CDR1 LGHNA, CDR2 YSLEER. There are 13 residues in the CDR3. Trimming left V 3 bases short and J 7 bases short, with 9 bases between. CDR3 DNA: TGCGCCAGCAGCCATCCGCGAGTCGGGGAGCTGTTTTTT. This translates into CASSHPRVGELFF.

This chain joins TRBV12-3 or TRBV12-4 and TRBJ2-7, with 10 bases fitting TRBD2. CDR3 length: 15 amino acids. The J segment lost 7 bases and the V segment lost 6 bases, leaving 12 bases of the junction unmatched. CDR3 region: CASSLAGVGLGEQYF. The CDR3 DNA follows: TGTGCCAGCAGCCTAGCGGGAGTGGGGTTAGGGGAGCAGTACTTC.

This clonotype was counted only a few times. V usage is TRBV7-2 and J usage is TRBJ2-3, with D unclear. The germline V gene has CDR1 SGHTA and CDR2 FQGNSA. With 5 bases removed from V and 0 bases from J, the gap between germline ends came to 12 bases. The CDR3 covers 15 residues. The CDR3 is CASSLLQASTDTQYF. CDR3 DNA: TGTGCCAGCAGCCTTCTCCAAGCCAGCACAGATACGCAGTATTTT. Together with reference TRBV7-2 and TRBJ2-3, the CDR3 gives the full variable domain: GAGVSQSPSNKVTEKGKDVELRCDPISGHTALYWYRQSLGQGLEFLIYFQGNSAPDKSGLPSDRFSAERTGGSVSTLTIQRTQQEDSAVYLCASSLLQASTDTQYFGPGTRLTVL.

The V and J genes are TRBV12-3 or TRBV12-4 and TRBJ2-7, with 8 bases matching TRBD1. The CDR3 length is 14 residues. The trim removed 2 bases at V and 5 bases at J, leaving 5 bases unmatched. The chain's CDR3 is CASSLQQGVHEQYF. In DNA, the CDR3 is TGTGCCAGCAGTTTACAACAGGGGGTCCACGAGCAGTACTTC.

This chain joins TRBV11-3 and TRBJ2-3, with 11 bases aligning to TRBD1. The germline V gene encodes CDR1 SGHNT and CDR2 YENEEA. There are 16 residues in the CDR3. The V gene end was trimmed by 5 bases and the J gene end by 0 bases; junction bases not matched to a gene: 4. This CDR3 reads CASSTGTGGSTDTQYF. The CDR3 coding sequence is TGTGCCAGCAGCACCGGGACAGGGGGGAGCACAGATACGCAGTATTTT.

The chain employs TRBV7-2 and TRBJ1-5; no clear D. The CDR3 consists of 15 residues. The V gene's germline CDR1 is SGHTA and CDR2 FQGNSA. V shed 4 bases and J shed 2 bases, with 12 bases lying between them. This CDR3 reads CASSSHLYRNQPQHF. The CDR3 region has the DNA TGTGCCAGCAGCTCTCACCTTTATCGCAATCAGCCCCAGCATTTT.

This clonotype was seen only once. The chain links TRBV6-2 or TRBV6-3 to TRBJ2-7, with 10 bases lining up with TRBD1. CDR3 length equals 15 residues. Germline V gene lookup returns CDR1 MNHEY and CDR2 SVGEGT. V shed 2 bases and J 5 bases; nucleotides not matched to a gene: 6. The CDR3 bases are TGTGCCAGCAGTTACCCGGGACAGGGGTTGAACGAGCAGTACTTC. Translated: CASSYPGQGLNEQYF.

This chain uses TRBV4-3 with TRBJ2-6, with unresolved D. Per germline, CDR1 LGHNA and CDR2 YSLEER. V shed 1 base and J shed 0 bases, with 10 bases lying between them. This CDR3 spans 17 amino acids. The CDR3 sequence is CASSQVAKGSGANVLTF. The CDR3 DNA reads TGCGCCAGCAGCCAAGTAGCCAAGGGCTCTGGGGCCAACGTCCTGACTTTC.

The genes are TRBV10-3 and TRBJ2-7; 7 nucleotides match TRBD1. Germline lookup yields CDR1 ENHRY and CDR2 SYGVKD. This CDR3 region has 15 residues. With 3 bases clipped from V and 2 bases from J, the junction kept 7 bases outside the gene matches. In nucleotides, the CDR3 is TGTGCCATCAGTGATCGGACAGGTCGGACCTACGAGCAGTACTTC. It yields the protein CAISDRTGRTYEQYF.